These 25 T cell receptor beta chains were all obtained from the same sample, sequenced in a study of shared clonotypes between healthy human individuals. The repertoire was sequenced with immunoSEQ multiplex PCR; TCRdb's copy has only in-frame clones and lacks some. The sample lists approximately 940,000 clones, 60% to 85% seen once, with approximately 1.5% in the top ten. What was sequenced was memory CD4+ T cells sorted from blood. Subset given: CD45RA-negative fraction. The receptors were sampled from a man aged 18-30 years in good health.

The table lists this clone with a few counts. Other nucleotide sequences from this sample produce the same CDR3. This chain joins TRBV7-9 and TRBJ2-3, with D uncertain. Looked up from germline, CDR1 is SEHNR and CDR2 is FQNEAQ (reference sequence). This CDR3 spans 14 amino acids. Trimming took 3 bases from V and 2 from J, leaving 9 bases between them. CDR3 DNA: TGTGCCAGCAGCTTCGAAGGGCTCACAGATACGCAGTATTTT. This gives the protein CASSFEGLTDTQYF.

The rearrangement joins TRBV6-5 to TRBJ2-7; the match to TRBD1 covers 9 bases. Germline V gives CDR1 MNHEY, CDR2 SVGAGI. V was clipped by 5 bases and J by 7 bases; unmatched bases: 12. CDR3 size: 15 residues. CDR3 residues: CASSRVPGQGKEQYF. The CDR3 nucleotides are TGTGCCAGCAGTCGAGTACCGGGACAGGGAAAAGAGCAGTACTTC.

The rearrangement joins TRBV18 to TRBJ2-5; D call uncertain. Per the germline V gene, CDR1 is KGHSH and CDR2 is LQKENI. Between the trimmed V and J ends, which lost 6 bases and 0 bases, there was a span of 8 bases. The CDR3 sequence is 13 residues long. For the CDR3, the DNA is TGTGCCAGCTCCGCTGGACACCAAGAGACCCAGTACTTC. It encodes CASSAGHQETQYF.

Of note for this clone: Other DNA variants within this sample encode the same CDR3. The V call is TRBV7-2, the J call TRBJ2-3; D perhaps matches TRBD2 (6 bases). The CDR3 loop spans 14 amino acids. CDR1 SGHTA and CDR2 FQGNSA come from the germline V gene. V lost 5 bases and J 5 bases, leaving 14 bases between the germline ends. CDR3 sequence (DNA): TGTGCCAGCAGCCCGGGACTTGCCGGAGATACGCAGTATTTT. This sequence encodes CASSPGLAGDTQYF.

The gene calls are TRBV5-4 and TRBJ2-3, with 8 bases that match TRBD1. CDR1 SGHNT and CDR2 YYREEE come from the germline V gene (reference sequence). V was clipped by 2 bases and J by 4 bases; unmatched bases: 6. CDR3 length: 15 residues. DNA for the CDR3: TGTGCCAGCAGCTTCCCGCAGGGGGCGTCAGATACGCAGTATTTT. Protein: CASSFPQGASDTQYF.

The chain links TRBV6-5 to TRBJ1-6, with D possibly TRBD1 on 5 matching bases. The CDR3 is made up of 15 amino acids. The ends were cut back, 5 bases at V and 9 bases at J, with 17 bases in the middle. CDR1 and CDR2 (germline): MNHEY, SVGAGI. CDR3 amino acids: CASSRLRDLPSPLHF. In DNA, the CDR3 is TGTGCCAGCAGTCGCCTCCGGGACCTTCCTTCACCCCTCCACTTT.

The rearrangement links TRBV6-6 to TRBJ2-3; D assignment may be TRBD1 or TRBD2 (5 bases each). V lost 6 bases and J 9 bases, leaving 10 bases between the germline ends. The CDR3 runs 11 residues. The germline CDR1 and CDR2 sequences are MNHNY and SVGAGI (reference sequence). Written as DNA, the CDR3 is TGTGCCAGCAGAAGAGGGGAAACGCAGTATTTT. Translating it yields CASRRGETQYF.

The rearrangement links TRBV12-5 to TRBJ2-7; D may be TRBD2 (6 bases). The CDR3 runs 13 residues. The germline V gene has CDR1 LGHNT and CDR2 FRNRAP. Trimming pared 5 bases from V and 6 bases from J, leaving 14 bases between. The CDR3 sequence: CASGDSGRTEQYF. CDR3 nucleotides: TGTGCTAGTGGTGATAGCGGTCGTACCGAGCAGTACTTC.

The chain carries TRBV27 and TRBJ2-3; D remains unclear. Germline V gene data show CDR1 as MNHEY and CDR2 as SMNVEV (reference sequence). The CDR3 consists of 13 residues. V lost 0 bases to trimming and J lost 1 base, with 2 bases between them. CDR3 region: CASSLSGTDTQYF. CDR3 bases: TGTGCCAGCAGTTTATCCGGCACAGATACGCAGTATTTT.

The chain has TRBV2 and TRBJ1-3; D perhaps matches TRBD1 (6 bases). The germline V gene encodes CDR1 SNHLY and CDR2 FYNNEI. The V gene lost 4 bases and the J gene lost 4 bases, with 17 bases spanning the gap. There are 16 residues in the CDR3. The CDR3: CASSADGGRRGNTIYF. The CDR3 coding sequence is TGTGCCAGCAGTGCTGATGGGGGGCGCCGGGGAAACACCATATATTTT.

This clone was recorded once. J is TRBJ1-1 and V is TRBV7-3, with D tentatively TRBD1 (6 bases). CDR3 length equals 15 residues. Germline CDR1 SGHTA, CDR2 FQGTGA. Trimming stripped 5 bases from V and 1 base from J, with 14 bases between. As DNA, the CDR3 is TGTGCCAGCAGCCCTGGCGCGACAGGGAACACTGAAGCTTTCTTT. Its translation is CASSPGATGNTEAFF.

CDR3 protein: CASSIPGSQSYEQYF. For the CDR3, the DNA is TGTGCCAGCAGCATTCCAGGTAGCCAGTCCTACGAGCAGTACTTC. The chain is built from TRBV21-1 and TRBJ2-7. TRBV21-1 is a pseudogene locus. CDR3 length equals 15 residues.

Written as DNA, the CDR3 is TGTGCCAGCAGCCGGACTAGCCAGAGCTCCTACGAGCAGTACTTC. Translated: CASSRTSQSSYEQYF. The chain combines TRBV27 with TRBJ2-7; TRBD2 agrees at 8 bases. Germline V lookup: CDR1 MNHEY, CDR2 SMNVEV (reference sequence). V lost 6 bases and J lost 0; bases outside the gene matches: 7. This CDR3 contains 15 residues.

This clone was recorded a few times. The chain recombines TRBV2 with TRBJ2-3, with 8 bases matching TRBD2. This CDR3 contains 14 residues. Trimming at V came to 10 bases and at J to 2 bases, leaving 8 bases not matched to a gene. Germline CDR1 SNHLY, CDR2 FYNNEI. For the CDR3, the DNA is TGTGCCACCCCACGCGGGGGGACCACAGATACGCAGTATTTT. Amino acid sequence: CATPRGGTTDTQYF.

A few counts support this clone. This chain uses TRBV2 with TRBJ2-2, with D uncertain. Germline V CDR1 and CDR2: SNHLY, FYNNEI. V gave up 4 bases and J gave up 2 bases, with 8 bases separating them. The CDR3 contains 14 residues. CDR3 in DNA: TGTGCCAGCAGTGTGGGAATAAACACCGGGGAGCTGTTTTTT. Its translation: CASSVGINTGELFF.

The V gene is TRBV7-2, the J gene TRBJ2-5, with 11 bases that match TRBD2. V lost 7 bases to trimming and J lost 5 bases; unmatched junction nucleotides: 15. CDR3 length: 17 residues. Per germline, CDR1 SGHTA and CDR2 FQGNSA. For the CDR3, the DNA is TGTGCCAGCACCCAGAGGGGTAGCGGGAGGGCCCTCGAGACCCAGTACTTC. Its protein is CASTQRGSGRALETQYF.

This clone was counted a single time. CDR3 DNA sequence: TGTGCCAGCAGCCAAAGGGGAGGACAAGAGACCCAGTACTTC. It is translated as CASSQRGGQETQYF. The rearrangement joins TRBV5-4 to TRBJ2-5; tentative D call: TRBD2 (6 bases). CDR1 and CDR2 (germline): SGHNT, YYREEE (reference sequence). V was pared by 4 bases and J by 2 bases, with 12 bases between. The CDR3 is 14 residues long.

This clone was recorded once. The CDR3 DNA reads TGTGCCTGGAGTCCTACAGGGACCGAGCAGTACTTC. It encodes CAWSPTGTEQYF. The genes are TRBV30 and TRBJ2-5; tentative D call: TRBD1 (6 bases). The end of the DNA fits TRBJ2-7 better, so the J call may be wrong. The CDR3 loop spans 12 amino acids. Germline assignment: CDR1 GTSNPN and CDR2 SVGIG (reference sequence).

J is TRBJ1-4 and V is TRBV2; tentative D call: TRBD1 (6 bases). This CDR3 has 14 residues. CDR1 and CDR2 from the germline V gene are SNHLY and FYNNEI. Trimming took off 4 bases at V and 6 bases at J, with 12 bases between the two ends. In DNA form, the CDR3 reads TGTGCCAGCAGTGCCCGGCAGGGGTATGAAAAACTGTTTTTT. Translating it yields CASSARQGYEKLFF.

The genes are TRBV6-6 and TRBJ2-7, with TRBD2 matching over 9 bases. This CDR3 comprises 15 residues. The V and J ends lost 2 bases and 2 bases, in that order; junction bases with no gene match: 4. Germline V gene lookup returns CDR1 MNHNY and CDR2 SVGAGI (reference sequence). For the CDR3, the DNA is TGTGCCAGCAGTTACGAGTCTAGCGGGGCCTACGAGCAGTACTTC. Protein: CASSYESSGAYEQYF.

This clone was detected only once. V and J are TRBV5-1 and TRBJ2-4; 8 bases line up with TRBD2. Germline V gives CDR1 SGHRS, CDR2 YFSETQ. V shed 5 bases and J 7 bases; nucleotides not matched to a gene: 8. This CDR3 region has 14 residues. CDR3 DNA sequence: TGCGCCAGCAGTAAAGGGACTAGTCTCAACATTCAGTACTTC. It codes for CASSKGTSLNIQYF. Filled out from reference TRBV5-1 and TRBJ2-4, the complete variable domain reads KAGVTQTPRYLIKTRGQQVTLSCSPISGHRSVSWYQQTPGQGLQFLFEYFSETQRNKGNFPGRFSGRQFSNSRSEMNVSTLELGDSALYLCASSKGTSLNIQYFGAGTRLSVL.

This chain links TRBV27 with TRBJ1-6, with TRBD1 matching over 9 bases. Germline lookup yields CDR1 MNHEY and CDR2 SMNVEV (reference sequence). The CDR3 has 15 residues. V trimming: 5 bases; J trimming: 10 bases; junction bases outside the gene matches: 9. DNA for the CDR3: TGTGCCAGCAGTCCTCGGACAGGGGTGGGCTCACCCCTCCACTTT. It is translated as CASSPRTGVGSPLHF.

The chain is built from TRBV19 and TRBJ1-6; 8 nucleotides match TRBD1. CDR1 LNHDA and CDR2 SQIVND come from the germline V gene (reference sequence). The CDR3 runs to 16 residues. V trimming: 6 bases; J trimming: 7 bases; junction bases outside the gene matches: 11. This CDR3 reads CASSVTHRGGNSPLHF. The CDR3 bases are TGTGCCAGTAGCGTTACTCACAGGGGGGGGAATTCACCCCTCCACTTT.

This clone was observed a single time. The chain couples TRBV9 to TRBJ2-3; D possibly corresponds to TRBD1 (5 bases). CDR1 SGDLS and CDR2 YYNGEE come from the germline V gene. The length of the CDR3 is 15 residues. V lost 0 bases, J lost 6 bases, and 14 bases lay in between. The DNA of the CDR3 is TGTGCCAGCAGCGTAGACCCGGGTGGGGCGGATACGCAGTATTTT. Protein: CASSVDPGGADTQYF.

The V call is TRBV11-3, the J call TRBJ2-1; TRBD2 aligns across 7 bases. After removal of 1 base from V and 8 bases from J, the junction contained 8 bases not matched to a gene. The CDR3 totals 15 residues. Germline CDR1 and CDR2: SGHNT and YENEEA. This CDR3 reads CASSLGAGLVDEQFF. The CDR3 DNA reads TGTGCCAGCAGCTTAGGAGCGGGACTCGTTGATGAGCAGTTCTTC.